Below are 29 T cell receptor beta chains sequenced from a single sample in a study of monozygotic twins with inflammatory bowel disease. TCRdb reprocessed the 5' RACE reads; each CDR3 protein has one entry and no DNA is given. The repertoire shows fewer than 550,000 distinct CDR3 sequences; the top ten hold 2% to 2.5%. The specimen was blood. All receptors derive from a human donor with ulcerative colitis or Crohn's disease, or a healthy co-twin of an affected twin (not recorded which).

The V call is TRBV18, the J call TRBJ2-1. The CDR3 sequence is 14 residues long. CDR1 is KGHSH and CDR2 is LQKENI in the germline V gene. The CDR3 protein is CASSPLGTTNEQFF.

The V call is TRBV29-1, the J call TRBJ2-1; TCRdb reports TRBD2, a call that lacks DNA to check it against. CDR3 length: 15 amino acids. The germline gives CDR1 SQVTM, CDR2 ANQGSEA. The CDR3: CSVTWLAGVGNEQFF.

The chain links TRBV7-2 to TRBJ1-1. The germline CDR1 and CDR2 sequences are SGHTA and FQGNSA. There are 15 residues in the CDR3. The CDR3 reads CASSLVETMNTEAFF.

V usage is TRBV10-3 and J usage is TRBJ2-7; TCRdb picks TRBD1, but there is no DNA to check that call. CDR1 and CDR2 (germline): ENHRY, SYGVKD. This CDR3 comprises 15 residues. The CDR3: CAISESPGVSYEQYF.

V usage is TRBV5-6 and J usage is TRBJ2-1; the D gene TCRdb calls, TRBD1, cannot be checked with no DNA. Germline CDR1 SGHDT, CDR2 YYEEEE. The CDR3 has 15 amino acids. The CDR3 is CASSRDRGFYNEQFF. The whole variable domain, remainder taken from reference TRBV5-6 and TRBJ2-1, is DAGVTQSPTHLIKTRGQQVTLRCSPKSGHDTVSWYQQALGQGPQFIFQYYEEEERQRGNFPDRFSGHQFPNYSSELNVNALLLGDSALYLCASSRDRGFYNEQFFGPGTRLTVL.

The chain recombines TRBV20-1 with TRBJ2-1; the D call from TCRdb, TRBD1, cannot be confirmed without DNA. The germline V gene has CDR1 DFQATT and CDR2 SNEGSKA (reference sequence). This CDR3 is 14 amino acids long. Here the CDR3 reads CSAPGSGRVNEQFF.

The CDR3 sequence is CATRGAGSDGELFF. The V gene is TRBV24-1, the J gene TRBJ2-2; the TRBD2 assignment by TCRdb is unverifiable without DNA. Germline loops: CDR1 KGHDR, CDR2 SFDVKD. CDR3 length: 14 amino acids.

This chain links TRBV21-1 with TRBJ1-2; TCRdb outputs TRBD1, but without DNA this stays unchecked. TRBV21-1 is termed a pseudogene. This CDR3 contains 11 residues. The CDR3 protein is CASSTPGGYTF.

V gene TRBV30 combines with J gene TRBJ2-1; TCRdb gives TRBD1 as the D gene, but with no DNA this cannot be confirmed. The CDR3 has 16 residues. CDR1 is GTSNPN and CDR2 is SVGIG in the germline V gene (reference sequence). The CDR3 reads CAWSAPRDPGYNEQFF.

This chain connects TRBV18 to TRBJ2-7. Per germline, CDR1 KGHSH and CDR2 LQKENI. The CDR3 is 13 residues long. The CDR3 is CASSPASNGEQYF.

The J gene is TRBJ2-1, the V gene TRBV5-1; TCRdb names TRBD2, which stays unverified in the absence of DNA. Germline V gene lookup returns CDR1 SGHRS and CDR2 YFSETQ. This CDR3 comprises 15 residues. CDR3: CASSLVAMEYNEQFF.

CDR3 in amino acids: CASSFLSAEGGSPLHF. The chain couples TRBV5-6 to TRBJ1-6. There are 16 residues in the CDR3. Germline values: CDR1 SGHDT, CDR2 YYEEEE.

The chain joins TRBV19 to TRBJ2-7; TCRdb gives TRBD1 as the D gene, but with no DNA this cannot be confirmed. The CDR3 spans 15 residues. Germline CDR1 and CDR2: LNHDA and SQIVND (reference sequence). CDR3 sequence: CASSIAKGALYEQYF.

The chain carries TRBV20-1 and TRBJ2-1; without DNA, the TCRdb call of TRBD1 cannot be checked. The CDR3 totals 16 residues. Germline V gene data show CDR1 as DFQATT and CDR2 as SNEGSKA (reference sequence). The CDR3 spells CSARDYSGAPASEQFF.

This chain joins TRBV7-7 and TRBJ1-5. Per the germline V gene, CDR1 is SSHAT and CDR2 is FNYEAQ (reference sequence). The CDR3 contains 15 residues. CDR3 amino acids: CASSSEDHSNQPQHF.

The CDR3 reads CASRGSTGELFF. V usage is TRBV6-5 and J usage is TRBJ2-2. The CDR3 length is 12 residues. Germline V gene lookup returns CDR1 MNHEY and CDR2 SVGAGI.

The chain uses TRBV12-3 or TRBV12-4 and TRBJ2-3; TCRdb outputs TRBD2, but without DNA this stays unchecked. CDR3 length equals 18 residues. This CDR3 is CASSPRSGGPASTDTQYF.

The chain uses TRBV5-1 and TRBJ2-5; TCRdb indicates TRBD1, and absent DNA this call remains unverified. Looked up from germline, CDR1 is SGHRS and CDR2 is YFSETQ. The CDR3 contains 14 residues. CDR3 protein: CASSLGSGVETQYF.

This chain connects TRBV2 to TRBJ1-1; there is no DNA to check the TCRdb D call of TRBD1. Germline-derived CDR1 and CDR2 are SNHLY and FYNNEI. The CDR3 runs to 15 residues. This chain's CDR3 is CASSPLMTGSGEAFF.

The gene calls are TRBV27 and TRBJ1-1; the TRBD1 assignment by TCRdb is unverifiable without DNA. CDR1 is MNHEY and CDR2 is SMNVEV in the germline V gene (reference sequence). The CDR3 covers 13 residues. The chain's CDR3 is CASRISGGTEAFF.

This chain connects TRBV5-5 to TRBJ1-1. This CDR3 comprises 14 residues. Germline V gives CDR1 SGHKS, CDR2 YYEKEE (reference sequence). CDR3 loop: CASSLPSANTEAFF.

The V and J genes are TRBV20-1 and TRBJ1-5. Germline lookup yields CDR1 DFQATT and CDR2 SNEGSKA (reference sequence). The CDR3 has 15 residues. CDR3 sequence reads: CSASEGSGSNQPQHF.

V usage is TRBV7-2 and J usage is TRBJ1-2; TCRdb's D gene call, TRBD1, goes unchecked for lack of DNA. This CDR3 spans 15 amino acids. CDR1 and CDR2 (germline): SGHTA, FQGNSA. CDR3 protein: CASSPRTGGHYGYTF.

The V call is TRBV2, the J call TRBJ2-1; TCRdb gives TRBD1 as the D gene, but with no DNA this cannot be confirmed. The CDR3 has 15 amino acids. The germline gives CDR1 SNHLY, CDR2 FYNNEI. The CDR3 sequence is CASSGQGRWSNEQFF.

The CDR3 region is CASSRGPVDPNAGNTIYF. The V gene is TRBV4-2, the J gene TRBJ1-3; TCRdb proposes TRBD1, but this gene call is untestable without DNA. Germline CDR1 reads LGHNA; CDR2 reads YNFKEQ. This CDR3 spans 18 amino acids.

This sequence joins TRBV6-5 and TRBJ2-7; TCRdb reports TRBD1, a call that lacks DNA to check it against. The CDR3 runs 13 residues. The V gene's germline CDR1 is MNHEY and CDR2 SVGAGI. The chain's CDR3 is CASSSGQVYEQYF.

J is TRBJ1-2 and V is TRBV5-1; lacking DNA, the TRBD1 call made by TCRdb goes unchecked. The CDR3 spans 15 residues. CDR1 and CDR2 from the germline V gene are SGHRS and YFSETQ. The chain's CDR3 is CASSLGQDVNYGYTF.

This sequence joins TRBV29-1 and TRBJ1-1. Germline values: CDR1 SQVTM, CDR2 ANQGSEA. This CDR3 spans 16 amino acids. Here the CDR3 reads CSVEDPRGSMNTEAFF.

The CDR3 loop reads CASSSPRGADNEQFF. V is TRBV7-9 and J is TRBJ2-1; the TCRdb D gene call, TRBD1, has no DNA to confirm it. The CDR3 length is 15 residues. CDR1 is SEHNR, CDR2 FQNEAQ, per germline (reference sequence).